Each of the 17 T cell receptor beta chains below was sequenced from the same sample in a study of PD-L1 blockade in urothelial cancer (dated by TCRdb to about 2017). The protocol used for the library was the immunoSEQ multiplex PCR assay. TCRdb limited this immuneACCESS table to in-frame rearrangements with V and J called. A share of clones is missing; checked studies link under half to unresolved V genes, and the rest is unexplained. The sample yields tens of thousands of clones; about 87% were counted once. The ten largest clones add up to more than 3% of the sample. The sequences come from PBMCs, collected around atezolizumab (anti-PD-L1) treatment. These receptors were taken from a man in his forties or fifties with urothelial cancer.

This clone has just one count. The chain uses TRBV6-6 and TRBJ2-7, with D maybe TRBD1 (6 bases). The CDR3 covers 13 residues. V was cut by 0 bases and J by 4 bases, with 7 bases left in between. Germline V gives CDR1 MNHNY, CDR2 SVGAGI (reference sequence). The CDR3 here is CASSYSTGYEQYF. DNA of the CDR3: TGTGCCAGCAGTTACTCCACAGGGTACGAGCAGTACTTC.

The rearrangement uses TRBV6-6 and TRBJ1-2; D remains ambiguous. The CDR3 totals 13 residues. The V end was cut by 2 bases, the J end by 4 bases, with 8 bases between. CDR1 is MNHNY, CDR2 SVGAGI, per germline (reference sequence). The chain's CDR3 is CASSYGSAYGYTF. CDR3 in DNA: TGTGCCAGCAGTTACGGCTCCGCCTATGGCTACACCTTC.

This clone turned up a few times. J is TRBJ2-7 and V is TRBV28; 9 nucleotides match TRBD2. Germline values: CDR1 MDHEN, CDR2 SYDVKM. Germline trimming cut 3 bases from V and 3 bases from J; bases unmatched to any gene: 15. The CDR3 length is 18 residues. This CDR3 reads CASSFYFLAGEASYEQYF. The CDR3 nucleotides are TGTGCCAGCAGTTTTTACTTTTTAGCGGGAGAGGCGAGCTACGAGCAGTACTTC.

The rearrangement uses TRBV11-2 and TRBJ2-2; D unclear. Trimming took off 8 bases at V and 4 bases at J, with 17 bases between the two ends. This CDR3 has 15 amino acids. Germline CDR1 SGHAT, CDR2 FQNNGV. The CDR3 coding sequence is TGTGCCAGCCGAAGGTTCGGGTTGGGCACCGGGGAGCTGTTTTTT. It yields the protein CASRRFGLGTGELFF.

The chain recombines TRBV7-8 with TRBJ1-1, with D unclear. Trimming removed 4 bases at V and 10 bases at J, with 13 bases between. Germline assignment: CDR1 SGHVS and CDR2 FQNEAQ. The CDR3 spans 12 residues. CDR3 sequence: CASSSIEASAFF. As DNA, the CDR3 is TGTGCCAGCAGCTCAATTGAGGCGTCAGCTTTCTTT.

The chain employs TRBV28 and TRBJ2-7; tentatively, D is TRBD2 (6 bases). The CDR3 runs 14 residues. Germline V gene data show CDR1 as MDHEN and CDR2 as SYDVKM. V was cut by 7 bases and J by 9 bases, with 22 bases left in between. The CDR3 DNA is TGTGCCAGCAAACTCAAACCGGGACTCCAAGGGCAGTACTTC. Protein sequence: CASKLKPGLQGQYF.

The chain uses TRBV5-1 and TRBJ2-5, with D maybe TRBD1 (6 bases). V lost 7 bases, J lost 5 bases, and 24 bases lay in between. The CDR3 length is 16 residues. Germline-derived CDR1 and CDR2 are SGHRS and YFSETQ. The CDR3 here is CASRERDTLSSETQYF. In DNA form, the CDR3 reads TGCGCCAGCCGAGAGAGGGACACATTGAGTTCGGAGACCCAGTACTTC.

This clone was seen just once. The gene calls are TRBV5-1 and TRBJ1-2; D possibly corresponds to TRBD1 (6 bases). Trimming cost V 3 bases and J 3 bases, with 15 bases left between them. This CDR3 spans 15 amino acids. The germline V gene encodes CDR1 SGHRS and CDR2 YFSETQ. CDR3: CASSSDSGTHYGYTF. CDR3 coding DNA: TGCGCCAGCAGCTCCGACAGCGGGACACACTATGGCTACACCTTC.

This clone was seen only a few times. V and J are TRBV19 and TRBJ2-5; a weak D match, TRBD1 (6 bases). Germline-derived CDR1 and CDR2 are LNHDA and SQIVND (reference sequence). Trimming left V 4 bases short and J 2 bases short, with 11 bases between. This CDR3 has 14 amino acids. The CDR3 loop reads CASSTTGGQETQYF. The CDR3 bases are TGTGCCAGTAGTACGACAGGTGGGCAAGAGACCCAGTACTTC.

This chain connects TRBV30 to TRBJ2-7; TRBD1 matches 8 bases. V lost 2 bases, J lost 3 bases, and 12 bases stayed unmatched. Germline CDR1 is GTSNPN and CDR2 is SVGIG (reference sequence). The CDR3 sequence is 16 residues long. The DNA of the CDR3 is TGTGCCTGGAGTCCTCGACTGAACAGGGGGGTCTACGAGCAGTACTTC. It specifies CAWSPRLNRGVYEQYF.

The V call is TRBV6-5, the J call TRBJ1-1; unclear D gene. In germline, CDR1 is MNHEY, CDR2 SVGAGI. The CDR3 runs 14 residues. The V end was cut by 0 bases, the J end by 0 bases, with 5 bases between. The CDR3 bases are TGTGCCAGCAGTTACTCGGCCATGAACACTGAAGCTTTCTTT. It specifies CASSYSAMNTEAFF.

J is TRBJ2-1 and V is TRBV4-1; 10 bases agree with TRBD2. The CDR3 consists of 16 residues. The V segment lost 0 bases and the J segment 6 bases; nucleotides outside the gene matches: 5. Germline V lookup: CDR1 MGHRA, CDR2 YSYEKL. CDR3 region: CASSQEGAGGLNEQFF. CDR3 nucleotide sequence: TGCGCCAGCAGCCAAGAGGGAGCGGGGGGGCTCAATGAGCAGTTCTTC.

The rearrangement links TRBV20-1 to TRBJ2-7; D gene ambiguous. The germline CDR1 and CDR2 sequences are DFQATT and SNEGSKA (reference sequence). The CDR3 sequence is 11 residues long. Trimming removed 5 bases from V and 6 bases from J, with 11 bases in between. DNA for the CDR3: TGCAGTGCTCCACACGTATCCGAGCAGTACTTC. As protein: CSAPHVSEQYF.

The chain couples TRBV30 to TRBJ2-5; 7 bases match TRBD2. CDR1 is GTSNPN, CDR2 SVGIG, per germline (reference sequence). CDR3 length: 15 residues. Trimming at V came to 3 bases and at J to 4 bases, leaving 11 bases not matched to a gene. CDR3 nucleotide sequence: TGTGCCTGGAGCCCTCGCTTGGGAGGGGCAGAGACCCAGTACTTC. This codes for CAWSPRLGGAETQYF.

The V call is TRBV7-9, the J call TRBJ2-1; D is possibly TRBD2 (6 bases). CDR1 and CDR2 from the germline V gene are SEHNR and FQNEAQ (reference sequence). This CDR3 spans 15 amino acids. V lost 3 bases, J lost 7 bases, and 16 bases lay in between. CDR3 DNA: TGTGCCAGCAGCTTTGTGAGGGGCCGGGGGAATGAGCAGTTCTTC. Protein product: CASSFVRGRGNEQFF. The entire variable domain, with the rest obtained from reference TRBV7-9 and TRBJ2-1, is as follows: DTGVSQNPRHKITKRGQNVTFRCDPISEHNRLYWYRQTLGQGPEFLTYFQNEAQLEKSRLLSDRFSAERPKGSFSTLEIQRTEQGDSAMYLCASSFVRGRGNEQFFGPGTRLTVL.

The CDR3 sequence: CSVVGFYGYTF. CDR3 DNA: TGCAGCGTTGTTGGCTTCTATGGCTACACCTTC. V and J are TRBV29-1 and TRBJ1-2; no firm D call. Germline CDR1 SQVTM, CDR2 ANQGSEA. The ends were cut back, 4 bases at V and 4 bases at J, with 7 bases in the middle. This CDR3 is 11 amino acids long. The variable domain in full, completed from reference TRBV29-1 and TRBJ1-2, reads SAVISQKPSRDICQRGTSLTIQCQVDSQVTMMFWYRQQPGQSLTLIATANQGSEATYESGFVIDKFPISRPNLTFSTLTVSNMSPEDSSIYLCSVVGFYGYTFGSGTRLTVV.

This chain uses TRBV12-2 with TRBJ2-4; TRBD1, as called in the table, went unchecked against the DNA. TRBV12-2 is an annotated pseudogene. The CDR3 sequence is 16 residues long. Here the CDR3 DNA reads TGTGCAAGTCGCTTAGCCCAGGACAGGGCCAAAAACATTCAGTACTTC. This translates into CASRLAQDRAKNIQYF.